This is a list of T cell receptor beta chains from one sample in a study of T cells in Graves' hyperthyroidism and ophthalmopathy. TCRdb passed the multiplex PCR reads through MiXCR, listing each CDR3 protein once. The sample yields some 510,000 distinct CDR3 sequences, 35% to 55% seen once. Sequenced material: peripheral blood or thyroid tissue (not recorded which). The receptors here all came from a woman under 30 with Graves' hyperthyroidism. Each CDR3 is given with its conserved first and last residue. The order of the fields is J gene, clone size, D gene, V gene, CDR3 DNA, CDR3 protein. The D gene is left open where the match is weak. Not every row has a clone size; where given, it reads once, few, many or a size class.

TRBJ1-4 | - | - | TRBV2 | TGTGCCAGCAGTGCCGGGGGGGGGTTGGAAAAACTGTTTTTT | CASSAGGGLEKLFF
TRBJ1-2 | many | - | TRBV7-9 | TGTGCCAGCACCCTACTTACGGGCGATTATGGCTACACCTTC | CASTLLTGDYGYTF
TRBJ1-2 | few | TRBD1 | TRBV7-9 | TGTGCCAGCAGCTTAATCACAGGGGACCAGTCCCCCACCTTC | CASSLITGDQSPTF
TRBJ1-4 | - | - | TRBV9 | TGTGCCAGCAGCGAAGGGAGCGCGGCAACTAATGAAAAACTGTTTTTT | CASSEGSAATNEKLFF
TRBJ1-1 | few | - | TRBV7-2 | TGTGCCAGCAGCCTAAGCGCGGGGGGGAACACTGAAGCTTTCTTT | CASSLSAGGNTEAFF
TRBJ1-5 | few | - | TRBV2 | TGTGCCAGCAGTAGGGGACAAAGGGATCAGCCCCAGCATTTT | CASSRGQRDQPQHF
TRBJ2-7 | - | TRBD1 | TRBV12-3/TRBV12-4 | TGTGCCAGCAGGAACAGGGGATACGAGCAGTACTTC | CASRNRGYEQYF
TRBJ2-7 | few | - | TRBV10-3 | TGTGCCACGGAGGGGCGGGACAGCTCCTACGAGCAGTACTTC | CATEGRDSSYEQYF
TRBJ1-6 | many | - | TRBV7-2 | TGTGCCAGCAGCCCCCCTTGGGTTGGATGGGGCGATTCACCCCTCCACTTT | CASSPPWVGWGDSPLHF
TRBJ1-2 | - | - | TRBV25-1 | TGTGCCAGCAGCTGGGGCGGGGGATCCTATGGCTACACCTTC | CASSWGGGSYGYTF
TRBJ2-7 | - | - | TRBV6-5 | TGTGCCAGCAGTTACTCACCGAGCGGAGTATCCTACGAGCAGTACTTC | CASSYSPSGVSYEQYF
TRBJ1-3 | - | - | TRBV2 | TGTGCCAGCAGTGAATCGCTGGGGCGGCCAGGAAACACCATATATTTT | CASSESLGRPGNTIYF
TRBJ1-2 | few | - | TRBV2 | TGTGCCAGCAGTTTGACCCTGCTCCATGGCTACACCTTC | CASSLTLLHGYTF
TRBJ1-5 | few | - | TRBV6-6 | TGTGCCAGCAGTTACAGCGTGGATCAGCCCCAGCATTTT | CASSYSVDQPQHF
TRBJ1-6 | - | - | TRBV29-1 | TGCAGCGTTGAGGCGGGCCTTGGTAATTCACCCCTCCACTTT | CSVEAGLGNSPLHF
TRBJ2-6 | - | TRBD1 | TRBV7-8 | TGTGCCAGCAGCGTAGGGGGGGGACAGGGCTTCTCTGGGGCCAACGTCCTGACTTTC | CASSVGGGQGFSGANVLTF
TRBJ2-7 | - | - | TRBV24-1 | TGTGCCACCGGTTTCGCGCCCTACGAGCAGTACTTC | CATGFAPYEQYF
TRBJ1-4 | - | - | TRBV10-3 | TGTGCCATCAGTGAGTGGCAGTTCGAAGGTGGTGAAAAACTGTTTTTT | CAISEWQFEGGEKLFF
TRBJ1-2 | - | - | TRBV5-5 | TGTGCCAGCAGCTTGGGAATCGGGGTTGGCTACACCTTC | CASSLGIGVGYTF
TRBJ1-2 | many | - | TRBV20-1 | TGCAGTGCTAGAGATCTACCCTATGGCTACACCTTC | CSARDLPYGYTF
TRBJ2-5 | - | TRBD2 | TRBV4-1 | TGCGCCAGCAGCCAAGAGGGGACTACCCAAGAGACCCAGTACTTC | CASSQEGTTQETQYF
TRBJ1-4 | - | TRBD1 | TRBV20-1 | TGCAGTGCTAGTAGACAGGGGCGGAATGAAAAACTGTTTTTT | CSASRQGRNEKLFF
TRBJ1-1 | - | - | TRBV7-9 | TGTGCCAGCAGCTCCCGGGCGGGCAACACTGAAGCTTTCTTT | CASSSRAGNTEAFF
TRBJ2-7 | - | TRBD2 | TRBV7-2 | TGTGCCAGCAGCTTAAGAGCCCCTAGCGGGAGGGTCTACGAGCAGTACTTC | CASSLRAPSGRVYEQYF
TRBJ2-5 | - | - | TRBV9 | TGTGCCAGCAGGACTTTACAAGAGACCCAGTACTTC | CASRTLQETQYF
TRBJ1-5 | - | TRBD1 | TRBV19 | TGTGCCAGTAGTATTGCAGGGGGTTCCAATCAGCCCCAGCATTTT | CASSIAGGSNQPQHF
TRBJ2-7 | once | TRBD2 | TRBV7-9 | TGTGCCAGCAGCTTAGGTCCTAGCGGGTTCTCCTACGAGCAGTACTTC | CASSLGPSGFSYEQYF
TRBJ1-1 | - | TRBD1 | TRBV6-5 | TGTGCCAGCAGTCCTCCGGGACAGGCGTGGCGGACTGAAGCTTTCTTT | CASSPPGQAWRTEAFF
TRBJ1-5 | many | - | TRBV15 | TGTGCCACCAGCAGAGGTCCTAGGGAAGGTCAGCCCCAGCATTTT | CATSRGPREGQPQHF
TRBJ2-7 | many | - | TRBV12-3/TRBV12-4 | TGTGCCAGCAGTTTGACCAGGTACGAGCAGTACTTC | CASSLTRYEQYF
TRBJ1-1 | few | - | TRBV7-6 | TGTGCCACCCTTAAAACGAAGCGGAACACTGAAGCTTTCTTT | CATLKTKRNTEAFF
TRBJ2-2 | few | - | TRBV6-1 | TGTGCCAGCAGTGACTCTTTCCGAGGCGGGGAGCTGTTTTTT | CASSDSFRGGELFF
TRBJ2-5 | - | - | TRBV7-2 | TGTGCCAGCTCACCGGGACAAACGTACCAAGAGACCCAGTACTTC | CASSPGQTYQETQYF
TRBJ2-6 | - | - | TRBV19 | TGTGCCAGTAGTATCCGCCCACACTCTGGGGCCAACGTCCTGACTTTC | CASSIRPHSGANVLTF
TRBJ1-2 | - | TRBD1 | TRBV19 | TGTGCCAGTAGTCAACGCGGGACAGGGTCGGATGGCTACACCTTC | CASSQRGTGSDGYTF
TRBJ2-1 | - | TRBD2 | TRBV7-2 | TGTGCCAGCAGCTCTAGCGGGAGAGGTGAGCAGTTCTTC | CASSSSGRGEQFF
TRBJ2-7 | many | TRBD1 | TRBV29-1 | TGCAGCGTTGAAGTGGGACAGGGGGCCGACGAGCAGTACTTC | CSVEVGQGADEQYF
TRBJ1-2 | once | - | TRBV10-3 | TGTGCCAGCCAAGATCGTGGGCTTGGGGGCTACACCTTC | CASQDRGLGGYTF
TRBJ1-1 | many | - | TRBV7-2 | TGTGCCAGCAGCTTTGGGATCGCTGAAGCTTTCTTT | CASSFGIAEAFF
TRBJ1-2 | - | - | TRBV7-9 | TGTGCCTGGAGTGTCAGTTTTGGTGGCTACACCTTC | CAWSVSFGGYTF
TRBJ1-2 | few | - | TRBV7-6 | TGTGCCAGCAGCTCGGACCCTACATCTAACTATGGCTACACCTTC | CASSSDPTSNYGYTF
TRBJ1-1 | few | - | TRBV5-1 | TGCGCCAGCAGCTCGCCACCAGGGGAAGCTTTCTTT | CASSSPPGEAFF
TRBJ1-2 | once | TRBD1 | TRBV10-3 | TGTGCCATCGCCAGGACAGGGGGACACTATGGCTACACCTTC | CAIARTGGHYGYTF
TRBJ1-5 | few | TRBD1 | TRBV20-1 | TGCAGTGCTAGGGGACAGCCCAATCAGCCCCAGCATTTT | CSARGQPNQPQHF
TRBJ1-5 | - | - | TRBV10-1 | TGCGCCAGCAGTGAGTCGCTGGATCAGCCCCAGCATTTT | CASSESLDQPQHF
TRBJ2-5 | many | - | TRBV2 | TGTGCCAGCAGCTCGACCGACGGACTCCAAGAGACCCAGTACTTC | CASSSTDGLQETQYF
TRBJ2-7 | many | TRBD1 | TRBV7-9 | TGTGCCAGCAGCCGACAGGGCTACGAGCAGTACTTC | CASSRQGYEQYF
TRBJ1-6 | - | - | TRBV10-3 | TGTGCCATCAGTGAGACAGGGACGGATTCACCCCTCCACTTT | CAISETGTDSPLHF
TRBJ2-7 | many | - | TRBV25-1 | TGTGCCAGCAGTGGGCAACACTCCTACGAGCAGTACTTC | CASSGQHSYEQYF